The present entry profiles one T cell receptor beta chain with its context. Its antigen is not known. This entry is derived from a study of cytomegalovirus exposure and HLA in healthy donors. Across the whole study: In a later analysis, it was reported that the approximately 120 validation repertoires had been produced on the same platform as the 550 to 850 repertoires belonging to the first cohort. Regarding the study as a whole: Cytomegalovirus association was assigned to about 150 TCR beta chains. TCR clusters originating in the first cohort tended to co-occur in the approximately 130 validation repertoires, according to a later analysis.

TCRdb's copy holds only in-frame clones and misses some; the assay was immunoSEQ multiplex PCR. The table shows about 60,000 clones, with around 95% occurring only once. This CDR3 comprises 13 residues. Germline CDR1 is MNHNY and CDR2 is SVGAGI (reference sequence). The V end was cut by 6 bases, the J end by 4 bases, with 12 bases between. This receptor was obtained from a woman aged 18-35 years in good health and CMV-seropositive. Specimen: PBMCs. This chain links TRBV6-6 with TRBJ1-1, with TRBD1 as a possible D gene (5 bases). The CDR3 nucleotides read TGTGCCAGCAGCGGGCGTCAGGGCACTGAAGCTTTCTTT. Residues: CASSGRQGTEAFF.